The entry that follows covers one TCR beta chain sequence. Antigen specificity is unknown. An end of the junction differs from the germline gene, which may be a read error. Researchers took RNA transcripts and amplified the TCR beta CDR3 regions from them. HTBI primers were the set used in a first-round RT-PCR of the TCR CDR3. TCRdb independently ran MiXCR on the multiplex PCR reads; one entry per CDR3 protein. The sample gives about 590,000 distinct CDR3 sequences, about a sixth of which show up once; under 8% is in the top ten. The CDR3 loop spans 13 amino acids. CDR1 KGHDR and CDR2 SFDVKD come from the germline V gene. The sample belongs to a study of T cells in Graves' hyperthyroidism and ophthalmopathy. Findings of the study overall: Most thyroid-expanded clonotypes above 0.001 were also found in blood.

With a duration under 2 months, the hyperthyroidism was newly diagnosed in patients aged 18 to 65. Every diagnosis used clinical symptoms, serum thyroxine and TRAb, thyroid ultrasound and orbital computed tomography. This sample holds PBMCs from 9.5 to 10 ml fresh peripheral blood. The sample was blood. The rearrangement uses TRBV24-1 and TRBJ2-1, with D possibly matching TRBD2 (5 bases). The source of this sequence is a woman aged 25 to 39 with Graves' hyperthyroidism. CDR3 nucleotides: TGTGCCGCCAGTGATTGGACTGGGCATGAGCAGTTCTTC. Translating gives CAASDWTGHEQFF.